The entry below describes one TCR beta chain. Its target is not known. These data come from a study of Ad26.COV2.S vaccination and SARS-CoV-2 variants. Study summary: Participants got Ad26.COV2.S intramuscularly, once or twice 56 days apart.

Study results and limitations: Substantial post-vaccination breadth of spike-specific CD8+ and CD4+ T cell responses was reported.

Clones were read by immunoSEQ multiplex PCR, and TCRdb kept only the in-frame ones, dropping some. The sample has some 480,000 clones; roughly 89% are singletons. Treatment given: some 19 received Ad26.COV2.S at low or high dose, single or two shots; 5 received placebo; per-sample allocation not given. Sampling took place 63 days after the first vaccine or placebo injection. Sequencing used peripheral blood, obtained in a trial of Ad26.COV2.S vaccine versus placebo. The clonotype was recovered from a person between 18 and 65 years old who received the Ad26.COV2.S COVID-19 vaccine or a placebo.

The DNA of the CDR3 is TGTGCCAGCAGTTTAGACGGACAGGGGGCGTCAGTTTTTGGGTCCGAGCAGTACTTC. Its translation is CASSLDGQGASVFGSEQYF. The chain has TRBV28 and TRBJ2-7; TRBD1 matches at 11 bases. Germline V gene data show CDR1 as MDHEN and CDR2 as SYDVKM. The ends lost 2 bases at V and 6 bases at J; junction bases unmatched: 18. This CDR3 contains 19 residues.